This T cell receptor (beta chain) came from a study of blood T cell repertoires in COVID-19. Study context: Specimens from acute and convalescent COVID-19 originated in the United States, Italy and Spain. Sample material is recorded as cDNA or gDNA derived from T cells, B-cell-depleted T cells, or PBMCs.

Per the original data handling: Nucleated cell counts were estimated from reference gene primer amplification. TCRdb's copy holds only in-frame clones and misses some; the assay was immunoSEQ multiplex PCR. V and J calls and clone size are copied from that table; D and trimming were computed from the DNA. The data show about 150,000 clones, 70% to 80% seen once. CDR3 size: 13 residues. Trimming took 8 bases from V and 7 from J; bases not matched to a gene: 5. The specimen was peripheral blood. The receptor was derived from a woman in her 70s with COVID-19, enrolled during active disease. V usage is TRBV23-1 and J usage is TRBJ1-6; 7 bases are a match to TRBD1. TRBV23-1 is an ORF, with its function uncertain. DNA for the CDR3: TGCGCCAGCCCACAGGGGAAAAATTCACCCCTCCACTTT. Protein: CASPQGKNSPLHF.